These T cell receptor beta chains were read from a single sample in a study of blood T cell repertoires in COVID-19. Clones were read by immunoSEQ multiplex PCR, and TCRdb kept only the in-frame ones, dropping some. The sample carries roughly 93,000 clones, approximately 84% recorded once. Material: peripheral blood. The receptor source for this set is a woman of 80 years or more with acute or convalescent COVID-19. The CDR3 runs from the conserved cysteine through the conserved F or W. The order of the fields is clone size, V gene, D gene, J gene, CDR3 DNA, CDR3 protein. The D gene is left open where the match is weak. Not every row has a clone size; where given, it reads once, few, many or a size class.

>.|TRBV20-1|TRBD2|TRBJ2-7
TGCAGTGCTAGTCCCTCTAGCGGGGACTACGAGCAGTACTTC
CSASPSSGDYEQYF
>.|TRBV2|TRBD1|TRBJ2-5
TGTGCCAGTAAGACAGGGGGCGAAGAGACCCAGTACTTC
CASKTGGEETQYF
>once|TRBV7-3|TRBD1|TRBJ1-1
TGTGCCAGCAGCCGGGACAGCATGAACACTGAAGCTTTCTTT
CASSRDSMNTEAFF
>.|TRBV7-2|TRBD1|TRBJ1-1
TGTGCCAGCAGCTACCACCAGGGGGCAGGGACTGAAGCTTTCTTT
CASSYHQGAGTEAFF
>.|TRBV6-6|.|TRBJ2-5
TGTGCCAGCAGTTACCGGAGCAGGGATGAGACCCAGTACTTC
CASSYRSRDETQYF
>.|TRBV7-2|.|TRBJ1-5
TGTGCCAGCAGCTTAGAGTGGGCAGGTAATAGCAATCAGCCCCAGCATTTT
CASSLEWAGNSNQPQHF
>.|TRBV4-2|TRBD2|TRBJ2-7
TGTGCCAGCAGCCAAGTTGGGAGGGCCTCCTACGAGCAGTACTTC
CASSQVGRASYEQYF
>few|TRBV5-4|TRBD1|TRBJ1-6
TGTGCCAGCAGCCGGGGGGACAGGCCAACGGGATCACCCCTCCACTTT
CASSRGDRPTGSPLHF
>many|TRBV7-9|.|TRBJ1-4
TGTGCCAGCAGCTTAGCGCGGGCCCTGGGGACTAATGAAAAACTGTTTTTT
CASSLARALGTNEKLFF
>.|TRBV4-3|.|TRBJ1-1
TGCGCCAGCAGCCAAGATACTCGGCCAACGGGAGCTTTCTTT
CASSQDTRPTGAFF
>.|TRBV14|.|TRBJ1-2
TGTGCCAGCAGCCTTTCAGGGGCCCTCGGCGGCTACACCTTC
CASSLSGALGGYTF
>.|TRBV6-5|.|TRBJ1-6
TGTGCCAGCAGTCCCACAGGACGGACAAATTCACCCCTCCACTTT
CASSPTGRTNSPLHF
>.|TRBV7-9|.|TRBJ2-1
TGTGCCAGCAGCTTACAGGGGGGTCGGGATGAGCAGTTCTTC
CASSLQGGRDEQFF
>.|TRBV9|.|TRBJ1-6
TGTGCCAGCAGCCCTCAGACGGACGGGAGGGATTATAATTCACCCCTCCACTTT
CASSPQTDGRDYNSPLHF
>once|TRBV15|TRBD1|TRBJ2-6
TGTGCCACCAGCAGTGTCGGGACAGGGTTCAACTCTGGGGCCAACGTCCTGACTTTC
CATSSVGTGFNSGANVLTF
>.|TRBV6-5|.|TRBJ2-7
TGTGCCAGCAGTTACAACAGGGTGGGGTACGAGCAGTACTTC
CASSYNRVGYEQYF
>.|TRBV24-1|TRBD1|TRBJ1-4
TGTGCCACCAGTGATCCCAGGGGGGCAGGTGAAAAACTGTTTTTT
CATSDPRGAGEKLFF
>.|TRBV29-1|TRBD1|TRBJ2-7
TGCAGCGCTGGACAGGGGTCGGGCGAGCAGTACTTC
CSAGQGSGEQYF
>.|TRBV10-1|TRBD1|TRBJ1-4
TGCGCCAGCAGTGAGACCTATGTACAGGGGGGCGGTGAAAAACTGTTTTTT
CASSETYVQGGGEKLFF
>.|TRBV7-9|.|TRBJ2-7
TGTGCCAGCAGCTACGCCGCCACAGGATTGGATGAGCAGTACTTC
CASSYAATGLDEQYF
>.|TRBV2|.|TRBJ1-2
TGTGCCAGCAGTGAAACCCGACAGAACTATGGCTACACCTTC
CASSETRQNYGYTF
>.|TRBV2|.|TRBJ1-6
TGTGCCAGTCTCTACTCTGGACCCCTCCACTTT
CASLYSGPLHF
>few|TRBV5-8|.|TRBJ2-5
TGTGCCAGCACTAGAGGGTTCCAAGAGACCCAGTACTTC
CASTRGFQETQYF
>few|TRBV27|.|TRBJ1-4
TGTGCCAGCAGGGACAGCCATAATGAAAAACTGTTTTTT
CASRDSHNEKLFF
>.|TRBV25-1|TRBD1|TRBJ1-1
TGTGCCAGCAGTGAGGCCGGGACAGGGTATACTGAAGCTTTCTTT
CASSEAGTGYTEAFF
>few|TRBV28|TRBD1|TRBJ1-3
TGTGCCAGCAGTTTGGACAGGGAGCCCCACTCGAGCTCTGGAAACACCATATATTTT
CASSLDREPHSSSGNTIYF
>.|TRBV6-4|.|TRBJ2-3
TGTGCCAGCAGTTCACAGGCAAGTGGAGATACGCAGTATTTT
CASSSQASGDTQYF
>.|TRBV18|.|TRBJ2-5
TGTGCCAGCTCCAAGTCAGTTCAAGAGACCCAGTACTTC
CASSKSVQETQYF
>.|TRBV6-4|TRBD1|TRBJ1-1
TGTGCCAGCAGACACCTCACCGGGACAGGAGCGCTGAACACTGAAGCTTTCTTT
CASRHLTGTGALNTEAFF
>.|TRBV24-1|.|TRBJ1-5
TGTGCCACCAGTGATGCCACAGGGAAATCCAATCGGCCCCAGCATTTT
CATSDATGKSNRPQHF
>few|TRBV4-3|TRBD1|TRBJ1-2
TGCGCCAGCAGCCAAGCTGTTGGAGGGGGCAGTGGCTACACCTTC
CASSQAVGGGSGYTF
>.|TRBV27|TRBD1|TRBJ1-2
TGTGCCAGCAGTAAACTCACTCCGGGACAGGGGGCGTATGGCTACACCTTC
CASSKLTPGQGAYGYTF
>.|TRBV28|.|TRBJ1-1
TGTGCCAGCAGTTTAGCTGGTATCGCGGCTTTCTTT
CASSLAGIAAFF
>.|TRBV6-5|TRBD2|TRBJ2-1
TGTGCCAGCACTAGCGGGGGAACAAACTACAATGAGCAGTTCTTC
CASTSGGTNYNEQFF
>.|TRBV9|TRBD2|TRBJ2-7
TGTGCCAGCAGCGCGGGACTAGCGGGATACGAGCAGTACTTC
CASSAGLAGYEQYF
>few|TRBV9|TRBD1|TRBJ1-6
TGTGCCAGCAGCAAGAGGACAGGGCCTAATTCACCCCTCCACTTT
CASSKRTGPNSPLHF
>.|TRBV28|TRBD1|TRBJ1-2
TGTGCCAGCAGTTTAGTCGGACAGGGTAAAGGCTACACCTTC
CASSLVGQGKGYTF
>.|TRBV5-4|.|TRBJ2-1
TGTGCCAGCAGCTTTGGCGCGAAATCTACAGGAACCCAATCCTACAATGAGCAGTTCTTC
CASSFGAKSTGTQSYNEQFF
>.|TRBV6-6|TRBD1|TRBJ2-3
TGTGCCAGCTACAGGGACAGGGGAACAGATACGCAGTATTTT
CASYRDRGTDTQYF
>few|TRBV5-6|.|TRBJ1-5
TGTGCCAGCAGCGCGAGAGGGAGGGCACGCAATCAGCCCCAGCATTTT
CASSARGRARNQPQHF
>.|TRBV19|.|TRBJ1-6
TGTGCCAGTAGTAGCGCAGGCTATTATAATTCACCCCTCCACTTT
CASSSAGYYNSPLHF
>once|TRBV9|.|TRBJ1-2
TGTGCCAGCAGCCCAAGGCCCGGGGGTGGCTACACCTTC
CASSPRPGGGYTF
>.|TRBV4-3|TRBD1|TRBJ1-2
TGCGCCAGCAGCCAAGATAGTGGGACAGGGGATGGCTACACCTTC
CASSQDSGTGDGYTF
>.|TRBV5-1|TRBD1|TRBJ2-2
TGCGCCAGCAGCTGGACAGGGTCAACCGGGGAGCTGTTTTTT
CASSWTGSTGELFF
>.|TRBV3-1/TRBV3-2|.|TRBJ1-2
TGTGCCAGCAGCCAAGTGTTCAACTCGGGGTATGGCTACACCTTC
CASSQVFNSGYGYTF
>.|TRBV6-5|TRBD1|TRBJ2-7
TGTGCCATCGAAAAACAGGGGTCCTACGAGCAGTACTTC
CAIEKQGSYEQYF
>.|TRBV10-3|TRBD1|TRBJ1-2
TGTGCCATCAGCGTGGGACAGGATGCTCATCTGGGTGGCTACACCTTC
CAISVGQDAHLGGYTF
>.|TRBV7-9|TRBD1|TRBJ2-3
TGTGCCAGCAGCATGACAGGGAGCACAGATACGCAGTATTTT
CASSMTGSTDTQYF
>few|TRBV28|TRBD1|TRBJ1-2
TGTGCCAGCGGACAGGTAGCTAACTATGGCTACACCTTC
CASGQVANYGYTF
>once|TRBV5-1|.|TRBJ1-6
TGCGCCAGCACCCCATTGGGGAGCCAAAATTCACCCCTCCACTTT
CASTPLGSQNSPLHF
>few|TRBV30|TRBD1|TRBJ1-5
TGTGCCTGGGCCGGGACAGCAAGACAGCCCCAGCATTTT
CAWAGTARQPQHF
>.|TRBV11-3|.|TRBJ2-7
TGTGCCAGCAGCAACGGGGCAGGCGGGGCCTACGAGCAGTACTTC
CASSNGAGGAYEQYF
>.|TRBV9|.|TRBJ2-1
TGTGCCAGCAGCGTAGTCCCGGACAGTTACAATGAGCAGTTCTTC
CASSVVPDSYNEQFF
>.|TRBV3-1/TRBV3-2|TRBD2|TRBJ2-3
TGTGCCAGCAGCCAAGGGAGCGGGGGGAGCACAGATACGCAGTATTTT
CASSQGSGGSTDTQYF
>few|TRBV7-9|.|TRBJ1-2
TGTGCCAGCAGCGTGGGGACATATGGCTACACCTTC
CASSVGTYGYTF
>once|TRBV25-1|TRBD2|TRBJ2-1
TGTGCCAGCAGTGAATTGTCAGGGAGGGAGTACAATGAGCAGTTCTTC
CASSELSGREYNEQFF
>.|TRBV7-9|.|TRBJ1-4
TGTGCCAGCAGCTACAGGACAAGGGAAGTTGTTAGTGAAAAACTGTTTTTT
CASSYRTREVVSEKLFF
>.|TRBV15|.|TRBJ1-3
TGTGCCACCAGCAGTTCTTATGAGATCTCTGGAAACACCATATATTTT
CATSSSYEISGNTIYF